This T cell receptor (beta chain) derives from a study of control samples from healthy donors and cancer patients. V was pared by 3 bases and J by 6 bases, with 13 bases between. The germline gives CDR1 MNHNS, CDR2 SASEGT. This CDR3 has 14 amino acids. Clones were sequenced by immunoSEQ multiplex PCR, and TCRdb holds only the in-frame ones, with some missing. Of approximately 120,000 clones in the sample, roughly 89% were seen once. The TCR was taken from a woman aged 50 to 65 in good health. Sample: blood. The chain is built from TRBV6-1 and TRBJ2-3; D gene unclear. The CDR3 region is CASSDQPNSDTQYF. The CDR3 coding sequence is TGTGCCAGCAGTGATCAACCCAATTCCGATACGCAGTATTTT.